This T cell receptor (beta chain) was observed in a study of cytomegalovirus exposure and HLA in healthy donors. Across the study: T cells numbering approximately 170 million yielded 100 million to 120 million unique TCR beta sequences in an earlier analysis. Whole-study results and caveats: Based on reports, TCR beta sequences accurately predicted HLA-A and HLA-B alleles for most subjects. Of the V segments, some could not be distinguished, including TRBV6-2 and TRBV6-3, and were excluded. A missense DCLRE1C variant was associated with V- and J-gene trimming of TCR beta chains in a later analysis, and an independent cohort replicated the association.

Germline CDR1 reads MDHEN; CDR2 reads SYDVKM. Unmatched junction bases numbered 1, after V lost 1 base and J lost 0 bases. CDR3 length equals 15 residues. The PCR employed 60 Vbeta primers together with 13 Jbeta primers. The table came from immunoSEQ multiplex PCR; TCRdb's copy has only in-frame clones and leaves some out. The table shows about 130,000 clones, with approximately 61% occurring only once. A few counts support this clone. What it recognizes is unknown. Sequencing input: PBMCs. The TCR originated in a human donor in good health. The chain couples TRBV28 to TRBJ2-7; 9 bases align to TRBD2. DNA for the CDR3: TGTGCCAGCAGTTTATCAGCGGGAGGCTCCTACGAGCAGTACTTC. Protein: CASSLSAGGSYEQYF.